Listed below are T cell receptor beta chains from one sample, sequenced in a study of T cells in Graves' hyperthyroidism and ophthalmopathy. Each CDR3 protein is one row after TCRdb ran MiXCR on the multiplex PCR reads. The sample lists about 500,000 distinct CDR3 sequences; approximately 49% were seen once. Sequencing was carried out using peripheral blood or thyroid tissue (not recorded which). The receptors come from an adult woman with Graves' disease, either hyperthyroidism or ophthalmopathy (not recorded which). Each CDR3 is given with its conserved first and last residue. A D gene is named only where the DNA matches it firmly. Where a row states a size, it is once, few, many or the class of an expanded clone; other rows omit it.

TRBV6-5	.	TRBD1	TRBJ2-3	TGTGCCAGCAGTTACTCCGGCCAGGGGGCTGATACGCAGTATTTT	CASSYSGQGADTQYF
TRBV29-1	few	.	TRBJ1-2	TGCAGCGTTGCGCGCAGCTCTAACTATGGCTACACCTTC	CSVARSSNYGYTF
TRBV7-9	few	.	TRBJ1-6	TGTGCCAGCAGCCAGCCAGGGTTGCATTCACCCCTCCACTTT	CASSQPGLHSPLHF
TRBV20-1	.	TRBD2	TRBJ2-2	TGCAGTGCCAGCACCCTTCGGGGGGGGCTCTACCCTGGGGAGCTGTTTTTT	CSASTLRGGLYPGELFF
TRBV7-3	few	.	TRBJ2-3	TGTGCCAGCAGCTTAATGGGCAATCCCACAGATACGCAGTATTTT	CASSLMGNPTDTQYF
TRBV29-1	.	TRBD1	TRBJ1-1	TGCAGCGTTCAGGGGGCGAGGGGGACTGAAGCTTTCTTT	CSVQGARGTEAFF
TRBV7-8	once	.	TRBJ1-2	TGTGCCAGCAGCCCAACTTCGGTCGGTCAGAAAGTTAACTATGGCTACACCTTC	CASSPTSVGQKVNYGYTF
TRBV29-1	many	.	TRBJ2-5	TGCAGCGCCGGGGTAGGAGGGTGGGAACAAGAGACCCAGTACTTC	CSAGVGGWEQETQYF
TRBV5-1	many	.	TRBJ2-7	TGCGCCAGCAGCTTGTCGCTAGCCTCATACTACGAGCAGTACTTC	CASSLSLASYYEQYF
TRBV7-9	.	.	TRBJ1-1	TGTGCCAGCAGCTACACGACAGCACGGAACACTGAAGCTTTCTTT	CASSYTTARNTEAFF
TRBV4-3	many	.	TRBJ2-6	TGCGCCAGCAGCCAAGAGGTGAGCTCTGGGGCCAACGTCCTGACTTTC	CASSQEVSSGANVLTF
TRBV28	few	.	TRBJ1-1	TGTGCCAGCAGTTTAGCGGGGACGGACCTTGGAGCCGAAGCTTTCTTT	CASSLAGTDLGAEAFF
TRBV20-1	many	.	TRBJ1-5	TGCAGTGCTAGAGACGACTCTGGTAGAGGTGGTCAGCCCCAGCATTTT	CSARDDSGRGGQPQHF
TRBV7-6	.	.	TRBJ2-7	TGTGCCAGCACCGTAGGGTCCGGTGAGCAGTACTTC	CASTVGSGEQYF
TRBV2	few	.	TRBJ2-5	TGTGCCAGCAGTATGGGCGCCGAAGAGACCCAGTACTTC	CASSMGAEETQYF
TRBV10-2	many	.	TRBJ2-5	TGCGCCAGCAGGTTGGAGGGACAGCCTATGGGGGAGACCCAGTACTTC	CASRLEGQPMGETQYF
TRBV7-6	.	TRBD2	TRBJ2-7	TGTGCCAGCGGAACTAGCGGTGCCTACGAGCAGTACTTC	CASGTSGAYEQYF
TRBV10-2	many	.	TRBJ2-7	TGCGCCAGCAGTGAGGGACCGATCTACGAGCAGTACTTC	CASSEGPIYEQYF
TRBV7-3	.	.	TRBJ1-2	TGTGCCAGCAGCCTCATGGGGGGGCCTTCCGCCGATGGCTACACCTTC	CASSLMGGPSADGYTF
TRBV2	few	TRBD1	TRBJ1-5	TGTGCCAGCATCGGACAGGGTAGGCATCAGCCCCAGCATTTT	CASIGQGRHQPQHF
TRBV15	.	.	TRBJ1-5	TGTGCCACCAGCAGTCGGTTTAGATCCAATCAGCCCCAGCATTTT	CATSSRFRSNQPQHF
TRBV20-1	many	.	TRBJ1-5	TGCAGTGCTATAGACAGCGATCAGCCCCAGCATTTT	CSAIDSDQPQHF
TRBV7-9	.	.	TRBJ2-7	TGTGCCAGCAGCCACCGGGGTGAGTTCTACGAGCAGTACTTC	CASSHRGEFYEQYF
TRBV4-3	.	TRBD1	TRBJ1-2	TGCGCCAGCAGCCAAGATCTGCAGGGGGCGTCCTATGGCTACACCTTC	CASSQDLQGASYGYTF
TRBV20-1	.	TRBD1	TRBJ1-2	TGCAGTGCCCTAGGCGGAAACGACAGGGTCGACGATGGCTACACCTTC	CSALGGNDRVDDGYTF
TRBV10-3	many	.	TRBJ1-3	TGTGCCATCAGCGGGGACCGGGCCAAAGTAAACACCATATATTTT	CAISGDRAKVNTIYF
TRBV7-6	few	.	TRBJ2-6	TGTGCCAGCAGCTTACAGGGGACTGGGGCCAACGTCCTGACTTTC	CASSLQGTGANVLTF
TRBV13	many	.	TRBJ2-7	TGTGCCAGCAGCATCCGCCCCTACGAGCAGTACTTC	CASSIRPYEQYF
TRBV2	.	.	TRBJ2-2	TGTGCCAGCAGTATTTTCGGGGGCGGAGCGAACACCGGGGAGCTGTTTTTT	CASSIFGGGANTGELFF
TRBV25-1	.	.	TRBJ1-2	.	CACSARDPGVDGYTF
TRBV10-3	few	.	TRBJ1-6	TGTGCCATCAGTGCCTGGCCCATAAAGACCGATTCACCCCTCCACTTT	CAISAWPIKTDSPLHF
TRBV2	many	TRBD1	TRBJ2-7	TGTGCCAGCAGTCTGCAAGGACAGGGCGAAAACTACTTC	CASSLQGQGENYF
TRBV29-1	many	.	TRBJ2-3	TGCAGCGTTGGTCGTCTCACAGATACGCAGTATTTT	CSVGRLTDTQYF
TRBV2	few	TRBD1	TRBJ2-7	TGTGCCAGCAGGCCAGGGGGTCCCCTCGAGCAGTACTTC	CASRPGGPLEQYF
TRBV7-9	many	TRBD2	TRBJ2-2	TGTGCCAGCAGCTTAAGCGGGAGAGACACCGGGGAGCTGTTTTTT	CASSLSGRDTGELFF
TRBV6-5	few	.	TRBJ1-5	TGTGCCAGCAGACGCTTAGCTTTGGGCCTCAATCAGCCCCAGCATTTT	CASRRLALGLNQPQHF
TRBV29-1	.	.	TRBJ1-2	TGCAGCGCCAGGCCCTGGGACATTAGCTATGGCTACACCTTC	CSARPWDISYGYTF
TRBV20-1	.	.	TRBJ1-3	TGCAGTGCTCGGGACACCCGCTCTGGAAACACCATATATTTT	CSARDTRSGNTIYF
TRBV7-9	many	.	TRBJ1-1	TGTGCCAGCAGCGAAGTCGTCCAGGACACTGAAGCTTTCTTT	CASSEVVQDTEAFF
TRBV24-1	many	.	TRBJ1-2	TGTGCCACCAGTGATTTCGGAGAGGGCGGCTATGGCTACACCTTC	CATSDFGEGGYGYTF